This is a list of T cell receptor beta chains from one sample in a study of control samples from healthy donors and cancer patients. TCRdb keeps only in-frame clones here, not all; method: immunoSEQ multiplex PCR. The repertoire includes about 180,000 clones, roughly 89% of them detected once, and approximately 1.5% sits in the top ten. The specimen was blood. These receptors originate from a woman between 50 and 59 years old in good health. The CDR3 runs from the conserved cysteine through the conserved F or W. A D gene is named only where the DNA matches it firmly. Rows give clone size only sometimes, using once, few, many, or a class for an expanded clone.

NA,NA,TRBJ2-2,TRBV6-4,TGTGCCAGCAGCGCTTACGGGGGCAGGTACATTCCCGGGGAGCTGTTTTTT,CASSAYGGRYIPGELFF
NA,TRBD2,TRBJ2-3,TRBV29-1,TGCAGCGTTGAAGGGCGGGGGGCCACAGATACGCAGTATTTT,CSVEGRGATDTQYF
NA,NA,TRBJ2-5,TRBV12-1,TGTGCCAGCAGCGCGTCGACAGGGGCCGGAGAGACCCAGTACTTC,CASSASTGAGETQYF
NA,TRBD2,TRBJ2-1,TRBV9,TGTGCCAGCAGCGTTGTTGGGACTAGCGGGAGTCGAAGTAATGAGCAGTTCTTC,CASSVVGTSGSRSNEQFF
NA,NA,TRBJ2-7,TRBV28,TGTGCCAGCAGTTTAACCTGGTACGAGCAGTACTTC,CASSLTWYEQYF
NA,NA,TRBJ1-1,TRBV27,TGTGCCAGCAGTCGTTACAGGGCGGCCCCTGAAGCTTTCTTT,CASSRYRAAPEAFF
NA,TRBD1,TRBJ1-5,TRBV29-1,TGCAGCGTTCAACAGGGGTTGGGCAATCAGCCCCAGCATTTT,CSVQQGLGNQPQHF
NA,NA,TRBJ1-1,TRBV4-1,TGCGCCAGCAGCCAAGAAGGCCTTGGGGCCACTGAAGCTTTCTTT,CASSQEGLGATEAFF
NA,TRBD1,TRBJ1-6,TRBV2,TGTGCCAGCGGCACGGGACAGCCAAATTCACCCCTCCACTTT,CASGTGQPNSPLHF
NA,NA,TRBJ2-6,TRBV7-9,TGTGCCAGCAGCTTATCCCAGGGCGGTGGGGCCAACGTCCTGACTTTC,CASSLSQGGGANVLTF
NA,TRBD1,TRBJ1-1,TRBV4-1,TGCGCCAGCAGCCAAGGTTGGGCAGGGGGCACTGAAGCTTTCTTT,CASSQGWAGGTEAFF
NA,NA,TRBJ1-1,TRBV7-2,TGTGCCAGCATCGGACCTGAAGCTTTCTTT,CASIGPEAFF
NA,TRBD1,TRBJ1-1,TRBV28,TGTGCCAGCAGTTTAGGCAGGGGGCCGGCTGAAGCTTTCTTT,CASSLGRGPAEAFF
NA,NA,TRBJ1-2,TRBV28,TGTGCCAGCAGTTTTCTGGGGGAGACTAACTATGGCTACACCTTC,CASSFLGETNYGYTF
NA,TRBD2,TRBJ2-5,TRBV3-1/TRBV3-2,TGTGCCAGCAGCCCGCAGCGGGGGGGCGGTGGGACCCAGTACTTC,CASSPQRGGGGTQYF
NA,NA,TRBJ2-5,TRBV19,TGTGCCAGTAGTATATCCCGGGGGACCCAGTACTTC,CASSISRGTQYF
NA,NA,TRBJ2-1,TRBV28,TGTGCCAGCAGTTTTGATCCCATCTCTCGGGCGGGGACCGTCTACAATGAGCAGTTCTTC,CASSFDPISRAGTVYNEQFF
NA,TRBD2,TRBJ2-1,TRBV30,TGTGCCTGGAGCCGAGGACCGGGACTAGCTCAGGATGAGCAGTTCTTC,CAWSRGPGLAQDEQFF
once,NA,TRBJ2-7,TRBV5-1,TGCGCCAGCAGCCTGCCAGGGGCCCACGAGCAGTACTTC,CASSLPGAHEQYF
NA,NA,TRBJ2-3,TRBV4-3,TGCGCCAGCAGCCGCCAAGGACCCGCAGCGACTAGCACAGATACGCAGTATTTT,CASSRQGPAATSTDTQYF
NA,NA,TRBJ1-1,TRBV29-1,TGCAGCGTTTTACAGCCATTCACTGAAGCTTTCTTT,CSVLQPFTEAFF
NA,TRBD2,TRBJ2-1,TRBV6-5,TGTGCCAGCAGATTAGCGGGGACCTCCTACAATGAGCAGTTCTTC,CASRLAGTSYNEQFF
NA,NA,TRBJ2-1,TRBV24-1,TGTGCCACCAGTGATGGGGGGGGGCCGGGTGAGCAGTTCTTC,CATSDGGGPGEQFF
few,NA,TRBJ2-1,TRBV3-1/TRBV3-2,TGTGCCAGCAGCCTATCAGGGGTCGGCGCCTACAATGAGCAGTTCTTC,CASSLSGVGAYNEQFF
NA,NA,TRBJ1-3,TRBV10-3,TGTGCCATCAACGGGGGGCTAACCGGAAACACCATATATTTT,CAINGGLTGNTIYF
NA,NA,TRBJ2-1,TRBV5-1,TGCGCCAGCAGCACCACAGGGAGGGAGCAGTTCTTC,CASSTTGREQFF
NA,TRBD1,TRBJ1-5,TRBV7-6,TGTGCCAGCAGCCGAAACGTCGGGACAGGGGGCTTTCAGCCCCAGCATTTT,CASSRNVGTGGFQPQHF
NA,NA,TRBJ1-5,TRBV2,TGTGCCAGCAGGGGGCCCGAGTTGCCCCAGCATTTT,CASRGPELPQHF
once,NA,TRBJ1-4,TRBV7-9,TGTGCCAGCAGCTTAGATCCAGGTGAAAAACTGTTTTTT,CASSLDPGEKLFF
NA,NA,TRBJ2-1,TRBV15,TGTGCCACCAGCAGAGATCGACATGAGCAGTTCTTC,CATSRDRHEQFF
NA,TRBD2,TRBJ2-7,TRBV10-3,TGTGCCATCAGTGATCGACTAGCGGGATCCTACGAGCAGTACTTC,CAISDRLAGSYEQYF
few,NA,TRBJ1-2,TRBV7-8,TGTGCCAGCAGCCCAAGGGTTCGTCGGGCAACAGTCTATGGCTACACCTTC,CASSPRVRRATVYGYTF
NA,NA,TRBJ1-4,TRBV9,TGTGCCAGCAGCGTAGCGGTAACTAATGAAAAACTGTTTTTT,CASSVAVTNEKLFF
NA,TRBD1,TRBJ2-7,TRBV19,TGTGCCAGTAGTACCCCGCGACAGGGATGGAACGAGCAGTACTTC,CASSTPRQGWNEQYF
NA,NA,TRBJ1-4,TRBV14,TGTGCCAGCAGCCAACCCGACGGATACTCTGAAAAACTGTTTTTT,CASSQPDGYSEKLFF
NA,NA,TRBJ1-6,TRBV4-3,TGCGCCAGCAGCCAAGAAATCAGGCAGGGGTCTTCACCCCTCCACTTT,CASSQEIRQGSSPLHF